This T cell receptor beta chain was captured by sequencing in a study of blood T cell repertoires in COVID-19. Study as a whole: The United States, Italy and Spain supplied acute and convalescent COVID-19 samples. T cells, B-cell-depleted T cells, or PBMCs supplied cDNA or gDNA.

TCRdb's table, derived via immunoSEQ multiplex PCR, lists solely in-frame clones and lacks some. The sample includes under 250,000 clones, approximately 85% seen only once; the top ten take approximately 2.4%. The CDR3 is 15 residues long. J was trimmed by 5 bases and V by 6 bases; bases with no gene match: 6. In germline, CDR1 is MNHEY, CDR2 SMNVEV (reference sequence). Sequences were obtained from peripheral blood. The chain is built from TRBV27 and TRBJ2-5, with 13 bases fitting TRBD2. The sequence came from a woman between 65 and 79 years old with COVID-19, enrolled during active disease. The CDR3 protein is CASRRTSGSLETQYF. CDR3 bases: TGTGCCAGCAGACGGACTAGCGGGAGTTTGGAGACCCAGTACTTC.